This T cell receptor (beta chain) was observed in a study of blood T cell repertoires in COVID-19. The germline V gene has CDR1 SGDLS and CDR2 YYNGEE. CDR3 length: 16 amino acids. With 3 bases clipped from V and 2 bases from J, the junction kept 6 bases outside the gene matches. TCRdb's copy holds only in-frame clones and misses some; the assay was immunoSEQ multiplex PCR. The data contain roughly 220,000 clones, about 87% of them singletons. The chain links TRBV9 to TRBJ2-3; 10 nucleotides match TRBD2. The source is a young woman who had recovered from COVID-19. The sample comprised PBMCs or T cells enriched from blood (not recorded which). This chain's CDR3 is CASSAAGTSVTDTQYF. The CDR3, as DNA: TGTGCCAGCAGCGCGGCTGGGACTAGCGTCACAGATACGCAGTATTTT.